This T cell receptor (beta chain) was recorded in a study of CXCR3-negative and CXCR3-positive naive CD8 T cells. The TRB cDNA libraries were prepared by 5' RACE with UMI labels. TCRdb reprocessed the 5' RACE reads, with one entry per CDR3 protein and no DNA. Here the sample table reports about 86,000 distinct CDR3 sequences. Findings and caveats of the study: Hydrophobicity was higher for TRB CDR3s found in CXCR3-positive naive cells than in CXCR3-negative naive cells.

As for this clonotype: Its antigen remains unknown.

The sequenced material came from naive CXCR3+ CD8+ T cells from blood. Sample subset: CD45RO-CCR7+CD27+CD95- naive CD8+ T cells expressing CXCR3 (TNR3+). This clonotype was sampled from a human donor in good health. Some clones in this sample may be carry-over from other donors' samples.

CDR3: CASSEYFVRQGPSNYGYTF. V usage is TRBV25-1 and J usage is TRBJ1-2; TCRdb calls TRBD1, which cannot be checked without DNA. The CDR3 length is 19 residues. Germline V gene data show CDR1 as MGHDK and CDR2 as SYGVNS.